This T cell receptor (beta chain) was retrieved from a study of T cells in Graves' hyperthyroidism and ophthalmopathy. Turning to the study itself: Blood from the periphery was taken at initial diagnosis, before any treatment.

Patients counted as stable if ophthalmopathy did not develop within 18 months. Broader study findings: Blood shared most expanded thyroid clonotypes above 0.001. A 13 V-J signature model discriminated ophthalmopathy versus stable hyperthyroidism.

The investigators amplified TCR beta CDR3 regions from RNA transcripts. Initially, a first-round RT-PCR of the TCR CDR3 employed the HTBI primer set. Each CDR3 protein gets one entry after TCRdb re-called the multiplex PCR reads with MiXCR. Of about 620,000 distinct CDR3 sequences detected, about a sixth appear once; the ten largest clones hold around 3.9%. Details on this clonotype: Its specificity is not known.

CDR3 length equals 15 residues. Germline CDR1 and CDR2: MDHEN and SYDVKM. Unmatched junction bases numbered 11, after V lost 6 bases and J lost 5 bases. V usage is TRBV28 and J usage is TRBJ2-7; 9 bases map to TRBD1. Sequencing used blood. The TCR was taken from a woman aged 25-40 years with Graves' hyperthyroidism. Here the CDR3 reads CASRQPGQGTDEQYF. Written as DNA, the CDR3 is TGTGCCAGCAGACAGCCGGGACAGGGAACCGACGAGCAGTACTTC.